These 17 T cell receptor beta chains originate from one sample sequenced in a study of T-cell reconstitution after alpha-beta-depleted transplantation in children. This sample's TCRbeta library carried unique molecular identifier barcodes. TCRdb reprocessed the PCR reads via MiXCR and lists one record per CDR3 protein. The table records some 150,000 distinct CDR3 sequences, about 9% of them present only once. The sequenced sample was PBMCs, mostly from graft donor cells, obtained 180 days after TCRalphabeta/CD19-depleted stem cell transplant. These receptors came from a female patient aged 2-10 years who had a stem cell transplant for congenital amegakaryocytic thrombocytopenia, so the T cells may come from the graft donor.

This clonotype appeared many times. The V call is TRBV2, the J call TRBJ2-7; perhaps D is TRBD1 or TRBD2 (5 bases each). CDR3 length equals 14 residues. CDR1 is SNHLY, CDR2 FYNNEI, per germline. V was cut by 6 bases and J by 0 bases, with 12 bases left in between. CDR3 residues: CASREDMSSYEQYF. The CDR3 DNA is TGTGCCAGCAGGGAGGACATGAGCTCCTACGAGCAGTACTTC.

This clonotype appeared a few times. V is TRBV25-1 and J is TRBJ1-4, with D maybe TRBD1 (6 bases). The germline CDR1 and CDR2 sequences are MGHDK and SYGVNS. V gave up 4 bases and J gave up 5 bases, with 14 bases separating them. The CDR3 has 15 amino acids. In DNA, the CDR3 is TGTGCCAGCAGTGTCAACAGGGAGCTGAATGAAAAACTGTTTTTT. It is translated as CASSVNRELNEKLFF.

This clonotype has a count of ten or more. The chain recombines TRBV3-1 with TRBJ2-7, with a possible D match to TRBD2 (5 bases). Germline loops: CDR1 LGHDT, CDR2 YNNKEL (reference sequence). The CDR3 spans 14 residues. Trimming took off 0 bases at V and 3 bases at J, with 9 bases between the two ends. The CDR3, as DNA: TGTGCCAGCAGCCAAGATGGGAGCTACTACGAGCAGTACTTC. It specifies CASSQDGSYYEQYF.

This clonotype showed up just a few times. This rearrangement joins TRBV25-1 to TRBJ1-6, with 8 bases aligning to TRBD1. J was trimmed by 8 bases and V by 7 bases; bases with no gene match: 4. This CDR3 has 13 residues. CDR1 is MGHDK, CDR2 SYGVNS, per germline. The CDR3 coding sequence is TGTGCCAGCAATGGACAGGGCGATTCACCCCTCCACTTT. Protein sequence: CASNGQGDSPLHF.

This clonotype occurred a few times. CDR3 DNA: TGTGCCAGCAGTTTATTTGCGGGAGGCTACAATGAGCAGTTCTTC. This gives the protein CASSLFAGGYNEQFF. The V and J genes are TRBV28 and TRBJ2-1, with 8 bases lining up with TRBD2. CDR1 is MDHEN, CDR2 SYDVKM, per germline. The CDR3 consists of 15 residues. V lost 1 base and J lost 3; bases outside the gene matches: 2. The entire variable domain, with the rest obtained from reference TRBV28 and TRBJ2-1, is as follows: DVKVTQSSRYLVKRTGEKVFLECVQDMDHENMFWYRQDPGLGLRLIYFSYDVKMKEKGDIPEGYSVSREKKERFSLILESASTNQTSMYLCASSLFAGGYNEQFFGPGTRLTVL.

In this sample, this clonotype turned up a few times. The rearrangement joins TRBV7-8 to TRBJ2-5, with D maybe TRBD2 (6 bases). V gave up 2 bases and J gave up 3 bases, with 16 bases separating them. Germline V CDR1 and CDR2: SGHVS, FQNEAQ. The CDR3 has 16 residues. The CDR3 DNA sequence: TGTGCCAGCAGCTTACGGCGGGATTTACAGAAAGAGACCCAGTACTTC. This encodes CASSLRRDLQKETQYF.

This clonotype was seen at least ten times. J is TRBJ2-7 and V is TRBV20-1; D assignment may be TRBD1 or TRBD2 (6 bases each). The germline V gene encodes CDR1 DFQATT and CDR2 SNEGSKA (reference sequence). The CDR3 is made up of 13 amino acids. With 4 bases removed from V and 5 bases from J, the gap between germline ends came to 15 bases. CDR3 DNA sequence: TGCAGTGCTAAGGAGGGGGGCCGACACGAGCAGTACTTC. This encodes CSAKEGGRHEQYF.

This clonotype was seen many times. The chain couples TRBV6-5 to TRBJ2-1; 8 nucleotides agree with TRBD2. This CDR3 is 14 amino acids long. V shed 6 bases, J shed 2 bases, and the junction held 3 bases outside the gene matches. The V gene's germline CDR1 is MNHEY and CDR2 SVGAGI. Written as DNA, the CDR3 is TGTGCCAGCAGCCGCGGGGGGACCTACAATGAGCAGTTCTTC. Encoded protein: CASSRGGTYNEQFF.

This clonotype was counted ten times or more. The chain uses TRBV5-1 and TRBJ2-7, with D possibly TRBD1 on 6 matching bases. CDR3 length: 13 residues. Per the germline V gene, CDR1 is SGHRS and CDR2 is YFSETQ. Trimming took 4 bases from V and 4 from J, leaving 12 bases between them. The CDR3 loop reads CASSPWTAYEQYF. The CDR3 bases are TGCGCCAGCAGCCCGTGGACAGCTTACGAGCAGTACTTC.

This clonotype appeared many times. The chain joins TRBV25-1 to TRBJ2-1, with D possibly matching TRBD2 (7 bases). Germline assignment: CDR1 MGHDK and CDR2 SYGVNS. V lost 7 bases to trimming and J lost 13 bases, with 17 bases between them. The CDR3 is made up of 12 amino acids. The CDR3 DNA sequence: TGTGCCAGCACACCGACCGGGGGGCCACAGTTCTTC. Protein product: CASTPTGGPQFF.

The CDR3 loop is CAISPRVAGDSGELFF. The CDR3 DNA reads TGTGCCATCAGCCCGCGGGTAGCGGGAGATTCCGGGGAGCTGTTTTTT. The J gene is TRBJ2-2, the V gene TRBV10-3; 9 nucleotides line up with TRBD2. Germline V gene sequence: CDR1 ENHRY, CDR2 SYGVKD. The CDR3 has 16 amino acids. Trimming removed 6 bases from V and 6 bases from J; junction bases left unmatched: 11.

This sequence joins TRBV18 and TRBJ1-1, with D maybe TRBD1 (5 bases). V lost 8 bases to trimming and J lost 3 bases, with 10 bases between them. Germline V gene sequence: CDR1 KGHSH, CDR2 LQKENI. CDR3 size: 12 residues. The CDR3: CASRWGDTEAFF. CDR3 bases: TGTGCCAGCCGCTGGGGGGACACTGAAGCTTTCTTT.

This clonotype showed up many times. The chain couples TRBV20-1 to TRBJ2-3; 8 bases match TRBD2. The V gene end was trimmed by 5 bases and the J gene end by 4 bases; junction bases not matched to a gene: 8. From germline, CDR1 is DFQATT and CDR2 SNEGSKA (reference sequence). The CDR3 covers 14 residues. The DNA for the CDR3 is TGCAGTGCTCTGGTTCGGGGGGGGCCAGATACGCAGTATTTT. Translating gives CSALVRGGPDTQYF.

The chain joins TRBV25-1 to TRBJ2-1, with 9 bases that match TRBD2. The V and J ends lost 1 base and 5 bases, in that order; junction bases with no gene match: 6. In germline, CDR1 is MGHDK, CDR2 SYGVNS. This CDR3 has 16 residues. CDR3 bases: TGTGCCAGCAGTGAATGGCGCGGGAGGGCCCACAATGAGCAGTTCTTC. Amino acids: CASSEWRGRAHNEQFF.

This clonotype was recorded many times. The V call is TRBV6-1, the J call TRBJ1-6; D might be TRBD1 (5 bases). The CDR3 extends over 16 amino acids. The germline V and J ends were trimmed by 6 bases and 7 bases, with 19 bases remaining between them. Germline loops: CDR1 MNHNS, CDR2 SASEGT. The CDR3 spells CASRERPWDANSPLHF. The DNA for the CDR3 is TGTGCCAGCAGAGAACGACCCTGGGACGCCAATTCACCCCTCCACTTT.

The chain combines TRBV7-2 with TRBJ2-3; D is unclear. The germline V gene has CDR1 SGHTA and CDR2 FQGNSA. The CDR3 extends over 14 amino acids. V lost 5 bases and J lost 4, with 13 bases in between. In DNA, the CDR3 is TGTGCCAGCAGCGGAGATCTTGGTCCAGATACGCAGTATTTT. Protein: CASSGDLGPDTQYF. Looking up the rest from reference TRBV7-2 and TRBJ2-3 gives the full variable domain: GAGVSQSPSNKVTEKGKDVELRCDPISGHTALYWYRQSLGQGLEFLIYFQGNSAPDKSGLPSDRFSAERTGGSVSTLTIQRTQQEDSAVYLCASSGDLGPDTQYFGPGTRLTVL.

This clonotype was counted ten times or more. The chain is built from TRBV21-1 and TRBJ2-1; the D call TRBD2 from the table was never checked on the DNA. TRBV21-1 corresponds to a pseudogene. The CDR3 sequence is 20 residues long. The CDR3 nucleotides read TGTGCCAGCAGCCCTTTCGTGCTAGCGGGGTCGATTCGTTCCTACAATGAGCAGTTCTTC. Residues: CASSPFVLAGSIRSYNEQFF.